This paragraph covers one T cell receptor (beta chain) sequence. Its antigen remains unknown. The entry originates in a study of blood T cells in healthy people across ages. Study details: About one barcoded beta molecule per two T cells came from capture by template switching. Study-level findings and limits: Naive and antigen-experienced cells were not separated, limiting conclusive comparison. It was held that the diversity estimates obtained from one million T cells were underestimates.

A second PCR of about 6 to 12 cycles used a sample-barcoded 5' primer and a J-beta primer mix. TCRdb itself ran the 5' RACE reads through MiXCR, one entry per CDR3 protein. This table holds over a million distinct CDR3 sequences, roughly 43% found once. Collection of ten milliliters of peripheral blood was performed for each donor. V was cut by 6 bases and J by 0 bases, with 7 bases left in between. Germline assignment: CDR1 MNHEY and CDR2 SVGEGT. The length of the CDR3 is 13 residues. Sequences were obtained from blood. This chain joins TRBV6-2 or TRBV6-3 and TRBJ2-3; D call uncertain. The TCR sequence derives from a woman younger than 30 in good health. CDR3 nucleotides: TGTGCCAGCAGGGAACTAAGCACAGATACGCAGTATTTT. Its translation: CASRELSTDTQYF.